The 17 T cell receptor beta chains below all came from one sample that was sequenced in a study of identical twins listed by TCRdb under 2016. The library was obtained by 5' RACE. For sequencing, an Illumina HiSeq 2000 was employed. TCRdb redid the processing of the public reads, applying fastp at Q25 and MiXCR, and retained in-frame beta chains. CDR3 protein duplicates are merged, each entry listing the most common genes and DNA. Recorded for this sample are hundreds of thousands of distinct CDR3 sequences; about 7.3% of them occurred a single time. The ten top clones hold under 4% of the sample. These data also formed part of another study, on yellow fever vaccine responses in identical twins.

The specimen was memory (CD45RO+) T cells sorted from blood. This sample's cell subset or site label indicates: CD45RO+ enriched T cells. Receptors originate from a woman aged 18-30 years in good health.

This clonotype showed up just a few times. The rearrangement links TRBV27 to TRBJ2-3; 9 nucleotides line up with TRBD2. This CDR3 has 17 residues. Germline V gene data show CDR1 as MNHEY and CDR2 as SMNVEV (reference sequence). The V gene end was trimmed by 4 bases and the J gene end by 4 bases; junction bases not matched to a gene: 12. In nucleotides, the CDR3 is TGTGCCAGCAGTTACGGGACTAGCCTTGGAGTGGCAGATACGCAGTATTTT. Its translation: CASSYGTSLGVADTQYF.

The sample holds many counts of this clonotype. This rearrangement joins TRBV5-1 to TRBJ2-2, with 11 positions matching TRBD2. CDR3 size: 14 residues. Trimming at V came to 5 bases and at J to 8 bases, leaving 5 bases not matched to a gene. Germline CDR1 reads SGHRS; CDR2 reads YFSETQ. CDR3 amino acids: CASRLAGGDGELFF. The CDR3, as DNA: TGCGCCAGCAGGCTAGCGGGAGGAGATGGGGAGCTGTTTTTT.

Ten or more counts support this clonotype. DNA for the CDR3: TGTGCCAGCAGTGAATACCGGGTTCCCTACAATGAGCAGTTCTTC. It specifies CASSEYRVPYNEQFF. The gene calls are TRBV25-1 and TRBJ2-1; D remains unclear. The V and J ends lost 0 bases and 2 bases respectively, with 8 bases between them. Germline V gene data show CDR1 as MGHDK and CDR2 as SYGVNS. This CDR3 region has 15 residues.

This clonotype has at least ten counts. The CDR3 is CASSLRDRGPDTQYF. As DNA, the CDR3 is TGTGCCAGCAGTCTCCGGGACAGGGGGCCAGATACGCAGTATTTT. The genes are TRBV12-3 or TRBV12-4 and TRBJ2-3, with TRBD1 matching 12 bases. After removal of 5 bases from V and 4 bases from J, the junction contained 4 bases not matched to a gene. CDR3 length equals 15 residues.

The chain carries TRBV7-2 and TRBJ2-3; no reliable D call. Trimming cost V 5 bases and J 2 bases, with 8 bases left between them. CDR3 length: 13 residues. Germline CDR1 SGHTA, CDR2 FQGNSA. The CDR3 loop reads CASSPYTTDTQYF. Here the CDR3 DNA reads TGTGCCAGCAGCCCCTATACCACAGATACGCAGTATTTT.

This clonotype was seen only a few times. CDR3 nucleotides: TGTGCCAGCAGCCGATCCCCGGACAGGGGCAACAATGAGCAGTTCTTC. It translates to CASSRSPDRGNNEQFF. V gene TRBV11-2 combines with J gene TRBJ2-1; 9 nucleotides agree with TRBD1. The CDR3 runs to 16 residues. Germline loops: CDR1 SGHAT, CDR2 FQNNGV. Trimming cost V 5 bases and J 5 bases; bases outside gene matches: 10.

This clonotype appeared many times. The chain is built from TRBV5-1 and TRBJ2-3, with TRBD1 identical over 9 bases. Trimming cost V 4 bases and J 5 bases; bases outside gene matches: 8. This CDR3 is 15 amino acids long. The germline gives CDR1 SGHRS, CDR2 YFSETQ. CDR3: CASSVGTGSKDTQYF. As DNA, the CDR3 is TGCGCCAGCAGCGTAGGGACAGGGTCGAAAGATACGCAGTATTTT.

V usage is TRBV20-1 and J usage is TRBJ2-5, with 7 bases identical to TRBD1. Germline-derived CDR1 and CDR2 are DFQATT and SNEGSKA (reference sequence). The V segment lost 6 bases and the J segment 2 bases; nucleotides outside the gene matches: 9. The CDR3 loop spans 14 amino acids. CDR3 DNA sequence: TGCAGTGCCTTACCAGGGGGTCTTCAAGAGACCCAGTACTTC. It specifies CSALPGGLQETQYF.

The chain combines TRBV27 with TRBJ2-7; 9 bases agree with TRBD1. V was clipped by 5 bases and J by 3 bases; unmatched bases: 11. In germline, CDR1 is MNHEY, CDR2 SMNVEV (reference sequence). This CDR3 has 16 amino acids. This CDR3 is CASSNRQGGTLYEQYF. For the CDR3, the DNA is TGTGCCAGCAGTAATAGACAGGGGGGGACCCTCTACGAGCAGTACTTC.

The genes are TRBV28 and TRBJ1-2; the D gene is possibly TRBD1 (5 bases). V lost 6 bases and J lost 8, with 16 bases in between. Per germline, CDR1 MDHEN and CDR2 SYDVKM. The CDR3 covers 13 residues. The CDR3 sequence is CASRDTPGWGYTF. DNA for the CDR3: TGTGCCAGCAGGGACACGCCCGGCTGGGGCTACACCTTC.

This clonotype was observed many times. The rearrangement links TRBV9 to TRBJ1-1; possible D gene TRBD1, 5 bases. V was shortened by 2 bases and J by 0 bases, with 8 bases between the two germline ends. In germline, CDR1 is SGDLS, CDR2 YYNGEE. The CDR3 covers 14 residues. CDR3 coding DNA: TGTGCCAGCAGCGTCGACAGAGTGAACACTGAAGCTTTCTTT. It codes for CASSVDRVNTEAFF.

This clonotype occurred a few times. The chain is built from TRBV6-1 and TRBJ2-3, with TRBD2 matching 10 bases. V shed 7 bases, J shed 4 bases, and the junction held 8 bases outside the gene matches. The CDR3 runs 15 residues. The germline gives CDR1 MNHNS, CDR2 SASEGT. The CDR3 loop is CASTPLAGSADTQYF. CDR3 in DNA: TGTGCCAGCACCCCACTAGCGGGGAGCGCAGATACGCAGTATTTT.

V is TRBV6-1 and J is TRBJ2-6; TRBD1 is a possible D gene (5 bases). Trimming took 6 bases from V and 4 from J, leaving 19 bases between them. Germline values: CDR1 MNHNS, CDR2 SASEGT. The length of the CDR3 is 17 residues. The CDR3 DNA reads TGTGCCAGCAGAATTCAGGGAACCCTGACGGGGGCCAACGTCCTGACTTTC. It is translated as CASRIQGTLTGANVLTF.

Only a few counts were recorded for this clonotype. The chain couples TRBV20-1 to TRBJ1-2; 7 bases line up with TRBD1. The CDR3 totals 14 residues. The V gene end was trimmed by 5 bases and the J gene end by 6 bases; junction bases not matched to a gene: 12. Germline CDR1 is DFQATT and CDR2 is SNEGSKA (reference sequence). The DNA for the CDR3 is TGCAGTGCTTTAACCGGGACAGTAATTAATGGCTACACCTTC. It is translated as CSALTGTVINGYTF.

The V call is TRBV4-2, the J call TRBJ2-3; perhaps TRBD1 as D (5 bases). The length of the CDR3 is 15 residues. Trimming took 1 base from V and 2 from J, leaving 10 bases between them. Germline loops: CDR1 LGHNA, CDR2 YNFKEQ. CDR3: CASSQGRAITDTQYF. CDR3 bases: TGTGCCAGCAGCCAAGGCAGGGCGATCACAGATACGCAGTATTTT.

This clonotype has only a few counts. This sequence joins TRBV15 and TRBJ1-5, with unresolved D. CDR1 and CDR2 from the germline V gene are LNHNV and YYDKDF (reference sequence). V dropped 0 bases and J dropped 7 bases, with 13 bases sitting between them. The CDR3 extends over 15 amino acids. The CDR3 is CATSRDWGFGQPQHF. Written as DNA, the CDR3 is TGTGCCACCAGCAGAGATTGGGGATTCGGGCAGCCCCAGCATTTT.

This clonotype came up a few times. V gene TRBV2 combines with J gene TRBJ2-1, with TRBD2 matching over 13 bases. The germline gives CDR1 SNHLY, CDR2 FYNNEI. The CDR3 is 14 amino acids. V was pared by 6 bases and J by 12 bases, with 8 bases of the junction left unmatched. DNA of the CDR3: TGTGCCAGCAGAAAAGGGACTAGCGGGATTGGGCAGTTCTTC. As protein: CASRKGTSGIGQFF.